This is a list of T cell receptor beta chains from one sample in a study of shared clonotypes between healthy human individuals. Clones were read by immunoSEQ multiplex PCR, and TCRdb kept only the in-frame ones, dropping some. The repertoire has 750,000 to 1,000,000 clones, about 92% of them found once; the top ten carry 24%. Sequencing was done on a sample of naive CD8+ T cells sorted from blood. Every receptor here comes from a man aged 30 to 45 in good health. Each CDR3 is given with its conserved first and last residue. The D gene is left open where the match is weak. A row's size may be missing; if present it is once, few, many or a size class.

CDR3 protein	CDR3 DNA	J gene	D gene	clone size	V gene
CASSYDRISYEQYF	TGTGCCAGCAGTTACGACAGGATTTCCTACGAGCAGTACTTC	TRBJ2-7	NA	once	TRBV6-5
CASSLGDTYTDTQYF	TGTGCCAGCAGCTTAGGGGACACCTACACAGATACGCAGTATTTT	TRBJ2-3	NA	NA	TRBV7-9
CATNQASMGYTF	TGTGCCACCAACCAGGCATCTATGGGCTACACCTTC	TRBJ1-2	NA	NA	TRBV2
CASSPRDKELDTIYF	TGTGCCAGCAGCCCCCGGGACAAGGAACTTGACACCATATATTTT	TRBJ1-3	NA	once	TRBV7-9
CASSVTLAGGNEQFF	TGTGCCAGCAGCGTGACACTAGCTGGAGGGAATGAGCAGTTCTTC	TRBJ2-1	NA	once	TRBV9
CASSSTGQEYTEAFF	TGTGCCAGCTCTTCCACGGGACAGGAATACACTGAAGCTTTCTTT	TRBJ1-1	TRBD1	NA	TRBV5-6
CATSRANRAREQYF	TGTGCCACCAGCAGAGCAAACAGGGCTCGCGAGCAGTACTTC	TRBJ2-7	NA	NA	TRBV15
CASSAGDEQYF	TGTGCCAGCAGCGCCGGAGACGAGCAGTACTTC	TRBJ2-7	NA	NA	TRBV7-6
CASSQESWAEVPYEQYF	TGCGCCAGCAGCCAAGAATCTTGGGCAGAGGTCCCCTACGAGCAGTACTTC	TRBJ2-7	NA	NA	TRBV4-1
CASSESVGLTKETQYF	TGCGCCAGCAGTGAGTCGGTAGGACTGACCAAAGAGACCCAGTACTTC	TRBJ2-5	NA	once	TRBV10-1
CASSLQVDRAEKLFF	TGCGCCAGCAGCCTCCAAGTGGACAGGGCCGAAAAACTGTTTTTT	TRBJ1-4	TRBD1	NA	TRBV4-1
CASRGEGNTDTQYF	TGTGCCAGCAGGGGGGAGGGCAACACAGATACGCAGTATTTT	TRBJ2-3	TRBD2	NA	TRBV2
CASSFGRGTDGYTF	TGTGCCAGCAGCTTTGGGAGGGGGACCGATGGCTACACCTTC	TRBJ1-2	NA	NA	TRBV7-9
CATSDRGPFSGANVLTF	TGTGCCACCTCGGACAGGGGGCCCTTCTCTGGGGCCAACGTCCTGACTTTC	TRBJ2-6	TRBD1	NA	TRBV19
CASSEEIRQPQHF	TGTGCCAGCAGTGAAGAGATCCGGCAGCCCCAGCATTTT	TRBJ1-5	NA	few	TRBV2
CASSSPDRVGYGYTF	TGTGCCAGCAGCTCCCCAGACAGGGTGGGCTATGGCTACACCTTC	TRBJ1-2	TRBD1	NA	TRBV7-9
CASSLGTGIYQPQHF	TGTGCCAGCAGCCTGGGGACAGGTATTTATCAGCCCCAGCATTTT	TRBJ1-5	TRBD1	once	TRBV7-9
CASSLGGRPRGPEAFF	TGTGCCAGCAGCTTAGGGGGCCGCCCTCGGGGCCCTGAAGCTTTCTTT	TRBJ1-1	NA	NA	TRBV7-9
CASSLGTYEQYF	TGTGCCAGCAGCTTGGGGACCTACGAGCAGTACTTC	TRBJ2-7	NA	few	TRBV7-9
CATGGPQETQYF	TGTGCCACCGGCGGACCTCAAGAGACCCAGTACTTC	TRBJ2-5	NA	NA	TRBV10-3
CASSLGTGGLNYTQYF	TGTGCCAGCAGCCTTGGGACAGGGGGCCTCAATTATACGCAGTATTTT	TRBJ2-3	TRBD1	NA	TRBV4-2
CASSTQGTYEQYF	TGTGCCAGCAGCACACAGGGCACCTACGAGCAGTACTTC	TRBJ2-7	NA	NA	TRBV9
CATSGGVNQPQHF	TGTGCCACCAGCGGCGGGGTAAATCAGCCCCAGCATTTT	TRBJ1-5	NA	NA	TRBV15
CASSLAGDPRAYEQYF	TGTGCCAGCAGCTTGGCAGGGGATCCGCGGGCCTACGAGCAGTACTTC	TRBJ2-7	NA	NA	TRBV5-5
CASSLYPEGLVYEQYF	TGTGCCAGCAGCTTATATCCTGAAGGACTAGTCTACGAGCAGTACTTC	TRBJ2-7	TRBD2	NA	TRBV7-9
CASSLSEGASEQYF	TGTGCCAGCAGTTTATCGGAAGGGGCAAGCGAGCAGTACTTC	TRBJ2-7	NA	NA	TRBV27
CASSQAYREEYNEQFF	TGCGCCAGCAGCCAAGCCTACAGGGAAGAATACAATGAGCAGTTCTTC	TRBJ2-1	NA	NA	TRBV4-3
CSVVTRDTDTQYF	TGCAGCGTAGTCACTAGGGACACAGATACGCAGTATTTT	TRBJ2-3	NA	NA	TRBV29-1
CASSPPGTAETQYF	TGTGCCAGCAGCCCCCCCGGGACGGCAGAGACCCAGTACTTC	TRBJ2-5	NA	NA	TRBV7-9
CASSLLGDEQFF	TGTGCCAGCAGTTTACTGGGTGATGAGCAGTTCTTC	TRBJ2-1	NA	few	TRBV27
CASSTGGGSYNEQFF	TGTGCCAGCAGTACCGGGGGGGGATCCTACAATGAGCAGTTCTTC	TRBJ2-1	TRBD2	NA	TRBV6-5
CASSVDGFGYGYTF	TGTGCCAGCAGCGTAGACGGGTTCGGCTATGGCTACACCTTC	TRBJ1-2	NA	NA	TRBV9
CASSRAYRVDGYTF	TGTGCCAGTAGCCGAGCTTACAGGGTGGATGGCTACACCTTC	TRBJ1-2	NA	NA	TRBV19
CASGLGWETQYF	TGTGCTAGTGGTTTGGGCTGGGAGACCCAGTACTTC	TRBJ2-5	NA	NA	TRBV12-5
CASSFTGQGYGHEQFF	TGTGCCAGCAGCTTCACCGGACAAGGCTATGGTCATGAGCAGTTCTTC	TRBJ2-1	NA	NA	TRBV7-2
CASWETESYNEQFF	TGTGCCAGCTGGGAGACAGAGTCCTACAATGAGCAGTTCTTC	TRBJ2-1	NA	NA	TRBV27
CASSQEAGPYNEQFF	TGCGCCAGCAGCCAAGAGGCGGGGCCGTACAATGAGCAGTTCTTC	TRBJ2-1	NA	once	TRBV4-1
CASQSRDRGNEQYF	TGCGCCAGCCAGTCCCGGGACAGGGGCAACGAGCAGTACTTC	TRBJ2-7	TRBD1	NA	TRBV23-1
CASSSGGGPSQPQHF	TGTGCCAGCAGTTCAGGGGGGGGACCATCTCAGCCCCAGCATTTT	TRBJ1-5	TRBD1	once	TRBV7-6
CASSLMQGYEELFF	TGTGCCAGCAGCTTAATGCAGGGATATGAGGAACTGTTTTTT	TRBJ1-4	NA	NA	TRBV27
CASSILWGTYEQYF	TGTGCCAGTAGTATTCTTTGGGGAACCTACGAGCAGTACTTC	TRBJ2-7	NA	NA	TRBV19
CASSSLEGAKNIQYF	TGTGCCAGCAGCTCTTTGGAGGGAGCCAAAAACATTCAGTACTTC	TRBJ2-4	NA	once	TRBV7-9
CASSSSPENKVSYEQYF	TGCGCCAGCAGCTCCTCACCCGAGAACAAGGTGTCCTACGAGCAGTACTTC	TRBJ2-7	NA	NA	TRBV5-1
CASSLRTPQITYEQYF	TGTGCCAGCAGCTTAAGGACACCCCAAATCACCTACGAGCAGTACTTC	TRBJ2-7	NA	once	TRBV13
CASSQGLAEAIETQYF	TGCGCCAGCAGCCAAGGACTAGCGGAGGCAATCGAGACCCAGTACTTC	TRBJ2-5	TRBD2	NA	TRBV4-3
CASSLEQDTQYF	TGTGCCAGCAGCTTAGAACAAGATACGCAGTATTTT	TRBJ2-3	NA	NA	TRBV5-6
CASSRAGKNTEAFF	TGTGCCAGCTCCCGGGCAGGGAAGAACACTGAAGCTTTCTTT	TRBJ1-1	NA	NA	TRBV27
CASSVTVTGELFF	TGTGCCAGCAGCGTGACAGTTACCGGGGAGCTGTTTTTT	TRBJ2-2	NA	once	TRBV7-7
CASSLRTGTDPTDTQYF	TGCGCCAGCAGCCTAAGGACCGGGACCGACCCCACAGATACGCAGTATTTT	TRBJ2-3	NA	once	TRBV4-1
CASSLMQVLNEKLFF	TGTGCCAGCAGTTTAATGCAGGTACTTAATGAAAAACTGTTTTTT	TRBJ1-4	NA	NA	TRBV28
CASSPRKQRAYEQYF	TGTGCCAGCAGCCCCCGAAAACAAAGAGCCTACGAGCAGTACTTC	TRBJ2-7	NA	NA	TRBV7-2
CAWSVASLYEQYF	TGTGCCTGGAGTGTCGCGTCCTTATACGAGCAGTACTTC	TRBJ2-7	NA	NA	TRBV30
CASRMGGSESYEQYF	TGCGCCAGCAGGATGGGGGGTTCAGAGTCCTACGAGCAGTACTTC	TRBJ2-7	NA	NA	TRBV10-2
CSVPGLGSSYEQYF	TGCAGCGTTCCGGGGCTGGGGAGCTCCTACGAGCAGTACTTC	TRBJ2-7	NA	NA	TRBV29-1
CASRGGLETQYF	TGTGCCAGCAGGGGGGGATTAGAGACCCAGTACTTC	TRBJ2-5	NA	NA	TRBV5-6
CSVEESGLAHEQFF	TGCAGCGTTGAAGAGTCTGGGCTAGCCCATGAGCAGTTCTTC	TRBJ2-1	NA	NA	TRBV29-1